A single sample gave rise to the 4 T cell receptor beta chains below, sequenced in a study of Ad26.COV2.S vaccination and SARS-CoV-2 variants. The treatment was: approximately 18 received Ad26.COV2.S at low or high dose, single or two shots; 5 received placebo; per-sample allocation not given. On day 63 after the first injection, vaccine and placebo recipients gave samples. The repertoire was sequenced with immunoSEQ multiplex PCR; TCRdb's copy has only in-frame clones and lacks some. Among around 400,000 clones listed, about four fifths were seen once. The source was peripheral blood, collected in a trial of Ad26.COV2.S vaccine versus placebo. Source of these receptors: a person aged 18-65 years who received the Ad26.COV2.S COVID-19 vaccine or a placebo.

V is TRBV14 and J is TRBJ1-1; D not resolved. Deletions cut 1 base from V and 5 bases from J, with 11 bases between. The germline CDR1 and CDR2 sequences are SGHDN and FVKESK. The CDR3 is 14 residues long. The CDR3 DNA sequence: TGTGCCAGCAGCCAAGGGCCGGGAGGGACTGAAGCTTTCTTT. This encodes CASSQGPGGTEAFF.

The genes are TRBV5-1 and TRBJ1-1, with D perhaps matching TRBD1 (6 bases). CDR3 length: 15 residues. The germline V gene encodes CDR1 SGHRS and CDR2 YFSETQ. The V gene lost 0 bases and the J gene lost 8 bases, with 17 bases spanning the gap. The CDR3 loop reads CASSLDYRVVTEAFF. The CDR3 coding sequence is TGCGCCAGCAGCTTGGATTACAGGGTAGTAACGGAAGCTTTCTTT.

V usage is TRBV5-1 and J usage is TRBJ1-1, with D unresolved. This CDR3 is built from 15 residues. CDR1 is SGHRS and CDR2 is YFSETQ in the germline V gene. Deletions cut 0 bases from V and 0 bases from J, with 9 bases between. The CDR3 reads CASSLASDMNTEAFF. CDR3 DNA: TGCGCCAGCAGCTTGGCATCCGACATGAACACTGAAGCTTTCTTT.

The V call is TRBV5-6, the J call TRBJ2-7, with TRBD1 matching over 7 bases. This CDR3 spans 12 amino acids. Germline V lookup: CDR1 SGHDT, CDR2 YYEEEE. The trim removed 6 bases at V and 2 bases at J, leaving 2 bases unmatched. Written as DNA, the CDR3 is TGTGCCAGCAACAGGGGTACCTACGAGCAGTACTTC. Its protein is CASNRGTYEQYF.